This T cell receptor beta chain emerged from a study of blood T cell repertoires in COVID-19. Measured with immunoSEQ multiplex PCR; TCRdb has only the in-frame clones, and not every one. Among approximately 120,000 clones, roughly 88% were seen once, and the ten largest hold about 5.7%. Sequenced: peripheral blood. The source is a human donor in a cohort sampled during active COVID-19.

The CDR3 DNA reads as TGCGCCAGCAGCAGTGCTGGGAGTGGTACGCAGTATTTT. Residues: CASSSAGSGTQYF. The chain couples TRBV5-1 to TRBJ2-3; a possible D gene is TRBD2 (5 bases). Germline CDR1 is SGHRS and CDR2 is YFSETQ. Trimming removed 4 bases from V and 8 bases from J, with 14 bases in between. CDR3 length equals 13 residues.